This T cell receptor (beta chain) was observed in a study of cytomegalovirus exposure and HLA in healthy donors. Study details: Inside one of the first data releases sat 85 million or so unique TCRs taken from HLA-typed donors.

The PCR employed 60 Vbeta primers together with 13 Jbeta primers. Profiled with immunoSEQ multiplex PCR; TCRdb holds only in-frame clones, not every one. The repertoire has about 140,000 clones, over 80% of them found once; the top ten carry about 3.4%. Germline V gives CDR1 SNHLY, CDR2 FYNNEI. CDR3 length: 14 residues. V was shortened by 7 bases and J by 3 bases, with 16 bases between the two germline ends. This chain links TRBV2 with TRBJ2-7; the D gene is possibly TRBD1 (6 bases). Sequences were obtained from PBMCs. This sequence originates from a male donor in good health and CMV-seronegative. This chain's CDR3 is CASTFTTGSYEQYF. CDR3 nucleotides: TGTGCCAGCACCTTTACCACAGGGAGCTACGAGCAGTACTTC.